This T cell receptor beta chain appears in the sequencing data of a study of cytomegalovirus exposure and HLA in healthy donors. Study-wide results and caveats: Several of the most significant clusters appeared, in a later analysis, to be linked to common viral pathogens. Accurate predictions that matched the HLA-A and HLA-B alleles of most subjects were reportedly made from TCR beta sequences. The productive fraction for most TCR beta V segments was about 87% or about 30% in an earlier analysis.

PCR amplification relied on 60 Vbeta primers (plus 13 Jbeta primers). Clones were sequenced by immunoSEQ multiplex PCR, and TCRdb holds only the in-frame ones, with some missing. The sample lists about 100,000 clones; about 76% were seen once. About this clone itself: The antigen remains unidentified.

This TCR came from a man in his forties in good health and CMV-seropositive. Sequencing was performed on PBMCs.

This CDR3 is CASSVGLVQTGELFF. In DNA, the CDR3 is TGTGCCAGCAGCGTAGGACTAGTGCAGACCGGGGAGCTGTTTTTT. The chain links TRBV9 to TRBJ2-2, with D perhaps matching TRBD2 (6 bases). V was cut by 0 bases and J by 5 bases, with 11 bases left in between. The CDR3 is 15 residues long. The germline CDR1 and CDR2 sequences are SGDLS and YYNGEE. Together with reference TRBV9 and TRBJ2-2, the CDR3 gives the full variable domain: DSGVTQTPKHLITATGQRVTLRCSPRSGDLSVYWYQQSLDQGLQFLIQYYNGEERAKGNILERFSAQQFPDLHSELNLSSLELGDSALYFCASSVGLVQTGELFFGEGSRLTVL.